This TCR beta chain was found in a study of blood T cell repertoires in COVID-19. As for the study in general: From the United States, Italy and Spain came samples of acute and convalescent COVID-19.

Germline V gene data show CDR1 as SGHRS and CDR2 as YFSETQ. The junction had 7 bases not matched to a gene; V was cut back by 4 bases and J by 2 bases. The CDR3 contains 15 residues. Ages ranged from about 18 to 90 years, with residence in about 23 US areas. Participants reported their clinical history, and cohort assignment relied on those reports. Methods used by the authors: Reference gene primers were amplified, and this amplification served to estimate nucleated cell counts. Here immunoSEQ multiplex PCR was the method, and the copy in TCRdb shows in-frame clones only, minus some. The V and J calls and the clone size are those of that table, but D and trimming were determined from the DNA. The profile shows over 200,000 clones, about 85% of them singletons. A single count supports this clone.

The sequence came from a young man who had recovered from COVID-19. Sequencing input: PBMCs or T cells enriched from blood (not recorded which). The genes are TRBV5-1 and TRBJ2-7; 9 bases align to TRBD1. CDR3 in DNA: TGCGCCAGCAGCCGGGGGACAGGGAATACCTACGAGCAGTACTTC. Protein product: CASSRGTGNTYEQYF.